This T cell receptor (beta chain) was sequenced in a study of T cell responses to AZD1222 COVID-19 vaccine. Study background: Timing groups of about 4 and about 12 weeks for second doses were pooled.

The study's findings and limits: Clonal diversity was possibly underestimated; the donors were predominantly white British and more often female. Scientists sampled the repertoires only once the peak T cell response had passed.

Germline V gene lookup returns CDR1 MDHEN and CDR2 SYDVKM. Trimming shortened V by 4 bases and J by 4 bases, and 8 bases separated the two germline ends. The CDR3 runs 13 residues. The method was immunoSEQ multiplex PCR; TCRdb's version includes in-frame clones alone and lacks a portion of them. The sample lists tens of thousands of clones; around 85% were seen once. This clone was counted only a few times. Its antigen is unidentified. The chain employs TRBV28 and TRBJ1-5; weak D call: TRBD1 (5 bases). The TCR sequence derives from an adult in good health. Here the sequenced sample was peripheral blood, taken on day 0 of AZD1222 vaccination. CDR3 loop: CASSSRTNQPQHF. The CDR3 bases are TGTGCCAGCAGTTCCCGGACAAATCAGCCCCAGCATTTT.